This T cell receptor beta chain emerged from a study of control samples from healthy donors and cancer patients. The CDR3 has 13 residues. The germline CDR1 and CDR2 sequences are KGHSH and LQKENI. V gave up 4 bases and J gave up 4 bases; unmatched junction bases: 1. Only in-frame clones appear in the TCRdb table, and some are missing; sequencing was by immunoSEQ multiplex PCR. In the table there are about 58,000 clones, about 89% of which are singletons. V is TRBV18 and J is TRBJ2-5, with 9 bases that match TRBD1. Material for sequencing was PBMCs. The receptor's source is a woman aged 60 to 75 with lung cancer. CDR3 amino acids: CASSLTGGETQYF. CDR3 nucleotides: TGTGCCAGCTCACTGACAGGGGGAGAGACCCAGTACTTC.